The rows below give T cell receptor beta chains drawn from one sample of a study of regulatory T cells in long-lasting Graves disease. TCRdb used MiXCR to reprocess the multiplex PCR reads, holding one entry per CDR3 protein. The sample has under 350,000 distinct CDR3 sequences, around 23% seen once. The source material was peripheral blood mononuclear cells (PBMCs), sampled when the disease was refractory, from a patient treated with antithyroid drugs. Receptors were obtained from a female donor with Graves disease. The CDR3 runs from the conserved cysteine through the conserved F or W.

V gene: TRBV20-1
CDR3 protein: CSARAGPYNEQFF

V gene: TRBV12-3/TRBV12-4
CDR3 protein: CASSSIRGGEQYF

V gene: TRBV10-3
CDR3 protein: CAISEDQETQYF

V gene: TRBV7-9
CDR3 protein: CASTLSRSEGGNTEAFF

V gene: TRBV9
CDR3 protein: CASSVGGTAGELFF

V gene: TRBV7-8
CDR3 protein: CASSLVGSTGELFF

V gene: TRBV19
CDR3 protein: CASRATGFGGYTF

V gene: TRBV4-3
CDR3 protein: CASSRGLEETQYF

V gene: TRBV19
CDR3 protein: CASSSSGTEQYF

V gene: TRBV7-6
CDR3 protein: CASSLDQGTDLNEKLFF

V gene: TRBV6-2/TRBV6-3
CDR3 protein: CASSIQGRAYNSPLHF

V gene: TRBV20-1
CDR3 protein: CSARLLDRYEQYF

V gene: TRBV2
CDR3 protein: CANRPGQGAYEQYF

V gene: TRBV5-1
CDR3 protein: CASSWGTGTGGVQSYEQYF

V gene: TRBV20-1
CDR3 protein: CSARGPFSYEQYF

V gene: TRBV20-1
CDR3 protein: CSATPGRDTGELFF

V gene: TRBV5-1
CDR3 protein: CASSASTEGPQHF

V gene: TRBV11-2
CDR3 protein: CASSLDYGTGSIGPYEQYF

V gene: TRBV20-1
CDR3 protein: CSARDRTASTYEQYF

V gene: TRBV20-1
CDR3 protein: CSASSGTGGTYNSPLHF

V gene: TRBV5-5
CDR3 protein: CASSFGSTGSYEQYF

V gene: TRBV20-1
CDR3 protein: CSASLGRQGLYEQYF

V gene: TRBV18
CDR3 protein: CASSPSTATNTEAFF

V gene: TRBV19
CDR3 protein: CASSIDSAVVTEAFF

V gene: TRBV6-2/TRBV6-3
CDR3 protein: CASSYSNGRGETQYF

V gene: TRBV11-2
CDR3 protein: CASSRMEYEQYF

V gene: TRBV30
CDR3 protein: CACSPSLNEKLFF

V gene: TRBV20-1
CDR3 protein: CGARRGVGENTEAFF

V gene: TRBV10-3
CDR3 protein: CAISDGGNQETQYF

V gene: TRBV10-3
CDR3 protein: CAISGWEGYEQYF

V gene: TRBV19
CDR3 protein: CASRDRVGGYSNQPQHF

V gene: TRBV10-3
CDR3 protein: CAISEAQGSSPLHF

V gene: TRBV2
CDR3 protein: CATRGGTTIWGELFF

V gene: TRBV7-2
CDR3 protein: CASSLARPYEQYF

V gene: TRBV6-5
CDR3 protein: CASSYRQTDTEAFF

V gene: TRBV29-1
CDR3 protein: CSVDMGVGQPQHF